This is a list of T cell receptor beta chains from one sample in a study of cytomegalovirus exposure and HLA in healthy donors. Clones were sequenced by immunoSEQ multiplex PCR, and TCRdb holds only the in-frame ones, with some missing. The sample has about 140,000 clones; about three quarters are singletons. Material: PBMCs. The receptors here all came from a man aged 40-49 years in good health and CMV-seropositive. Each CDR3 is given with its conserved first and last residue. D genes are given only for firm matches. Some rows mark clone size as missing; the rest say once, few, many or name a class of expanded clone.

V gene,J gene,clone size,D gene,CDR3 protein,CDR3 DNA
TRBV28,TRBJ1-5,-,-,CASSSVQGSNQPQHF,TGTGCCAGCAGCTCGGTACAGGGAAGCAATCAGCCCCAGCATTTT
TRBV18,TRBJ1-1,-,-,CASSRLPGDTEAFF,TGTGCCAGCTCACGTCTCCCAGGGGACACTGAAGCTTTCTTT
TRBV28,TRBJ1-5,once,TRBD1,CASSLPGQENQPQHF,TGTGCCAGCAGTTTACCGGGACAGGAAAATCAGCCCCAGCATTTT
TRBV5-1,TRBJ1-2,-,-,CASSLGTESYGYTF,TGCGCCAGCAGCTTGGGGACAGAGTCCTATGGCTACACCTTC
TRBV4-3,TRBJ1-4,-,-,CASNKRGGNTNEKLFF,TGCGCCAGCAACAAAAGGGGGGGGAACACTAATGAAAAACTGTTTTTT
TRBV7-2,TRBJ2-6,once,-,CASSQQGSGANVLTF,TGTGCCAGCAGCCAACAGGGCTCTGGGGCCAACGTCCTGACTTTC
TRBV6-1,TRBJ2-7,-,TRBD1,CASSWDRAYEQYF,TGTGCCAGCAGCTGGGACAGGGCCTACGAGCAGTACTTC
TRBV7-9,TRBJ2-7,-,-,CASSFGDEHEQYF,TGTGCCAGCAGCTTCGGAGACGAACACGAGCAGTACTTC
TRBV5-6,TRBJ2-7,-,-,CASSAERQGGAYEQYF,TGTGCCAGCAGCGCCGAACGACAGGGAGGCGCCTACGAGCAGTACTTC
TRBV19,TRBJ2-7,-,TRBD1,CASSATGGIYEQYF,TGTGCCAGTAGTGCAACAGGGGGAATCTACGAGCAGTACTTC
TRBV7-2,TRBJ2-7,once,TRBD1,CASSLQGAREQYF,TGTGCCAGCAGCTTACAGGGGGCAAGGGAGCAGTACTTC
TRBV6-1,TRBJ1-2,few,-,CASSSDLTENYGYTF,TGTGCCAGCAGTTCCGATTTGACAGAAAACTATGGCTACACCTTC
TRBV27,TRBJ2-3,-,-,CASSFREPLADTQYF,TGTGCCAGCAGTTTCCGGGAGCCGCTGGCAGATACGCAGTATTTT
TRBV5-6,TRBJ2-7,-,TRBD1,CASSFSGTENYEQYF,TGTGCCAGCAGCTTCTCCGGGACAGAAAACTACGAGCAGTACTTC
TRBV6-5,TRBJ2-7,-,-,CASRGLQEREQYF,TGTGCCAGCAGGGGATTACAGGAACGCGAGCAGTACTTC
TRBV5-5,TRBJ1-5,once,TRBD1,CASSSDRGGNQPQHF,TGTGCCAGCAGCTCAGACAGGGGTGGCAATCAGCCCCAGCATTTT
TRBV18,TRBJ1-5,-,-,CASSPRRESNQPQHF,TGTGCCAGCTCACCACGGAGGGAAAGCAATCAGCCCCAGCATTTT
TRBV27,TRBJ2-1,-,TRBD2,CASSPRLAGDGEQFF,TGTGCCAGCAGTCCTCGACTAGCGGGAGATGGTGAGCAGTTCTTC
TRBV5-1,TRBJ2-7,-,TRBD2,CASSGRAAYEQYF,TGCGCCAGCAGCGGGAGGGCGGCCTACGAGCAGTACTTC
TRBV19,TRBJ2-1,-,TRBD2,CASSIRSGGRGSLYNEQFF,TGTGCCAGTAGTATACGTAGCGGGGGCCGCGGTTCCCTATACAATGAGCAGTTCTTC
TRBV6-5,TRBJ2-3,-,TRBD1,CASSLQGAGADTQYF,TGTGCCAGCAGTTTACAGGGGGCCGGCGCAGATACGCAGTATTTT
TRBV4-3,TRBJ2-2,-,-,CASSQDRGRTGELFF,TGCGCCAGCAGCCAAGACAGGGGAAGGACCGGGGAGCTGTTTTTT
TRBV28,TRBJ2-7,-,-,CASSPSTQGRSYEQYF,TGTGCCAGCAGTCCGTCCACTCAGGGCAGGTCCTACGAGCAGTACTTC
TRBV4-1,TRBJ2-2,-,-,CASSQDRVSGELFF,TGCGCCAGCAGCCAAGATCGAGTTTCCGGGGAGCTGTTTTTT